This T cell receptor (beta chain) was obtained from a study of T-cell memory formation after mild COVID-19. Study overall: TCR clustering was largely donor specific.

V lost 6 bases and J lost 12, with 17 bases in between. The CDR3 loop spans 13 amino acids. Each CDR3 protein is one row after TCRdb ran MiXCR on the 5' RACE reads. Of a few hundred thousand distinct CDR3 sequences in the sample, 13% to 15% were seen once. The TCR originated in a man between 18 and 35 years old who had mild COVID-19 (a few samples of this study predate the infection). Cell type and time point are not known. Sequencing used PBMCs or a T cell subset sorted from them (not recorded which). The chain is built from TRBV12-3 or TRBV12-4 and TRBJ1-4; maybe TRBD1 (6 bases). The CDR3 DNA reads as TGTGCCAGCAGCCCGGGGGCCTATGGGGAACTGTTTTTT. Its translation: CASSPGAYGELFF.